Below, 20 T cell receptor beta chains from the same sample are listed, as sequenced in a study of STAT5B mutations in CD4+ large granular lymphocyte leukemia. Sequencing was performed with immunoSEQ multiplex PCR; in TCRdb, only in-frame clones are kept and a portion is missing. The sample has 45,000 to 55,000 clones, roughly 72% seen once. The material sequenced was CD4+ T cells from blood buffy coats. The source of these receptors is a human donor in good health.

This sequence joins TRBV19 and TRBJ1-4; no firm D call. Germline values: CDR1 LNHDA, CDR2 SQIVND (reference sequence). The V gene lost 2 bases and the J gene lost 4 bases, with 8 bases spanning the gap. The CDR3 is made up of 14 amino acids. The CDR3 region is CASSIRRDNEKLFF. The CDR3 region has the DNA TGTGCCAGTAGTATACGGCGGGATAATGAAAAACTGTTTTTT.

This clone was detected once. The J gene is TRBJ2-7, the V gene TRBV28, with TRBD1 matching over 10 bases. J gave up 3 bases and V 6 bases, and 8 bases lay outside the gene matches. CDR1 and CDR2 from the germline V gene are MDHEN and SYDVKM. The CDR3 has 15 amino acids. The CDR3 reads CASRSTGTGDYEQYF. The DNA of the CDR3 is TGTGCCAGCAGAAGTACCGGGACAGGGGACTACGAGCAGTACTTC.

Remarks on this clone: A read error may account for a junction end that differs from germline. This chain connects TRBV6-5 to TRBJ1-5; maybe TRBD1 (6 bases). The CDR3 contains 13 residues. CDR1 and CDR2 (germline): MNHEY, SVGAGI. This chain's CDR3 is CASTGSKDQPQHF. The CDR3 nucleotides are TGTGCAAGCACAGGGTCTAAGGATCAGCCCCAGCATTTT.

This clone was counted a single time. The genes are TRBV2 and TRBJ2-1, with D perhaps TRBD1 (5 bases). V lost 5 bases and J 3 bases, leaving 11 bases between the germline ends. The CDR3 is made up of 14 amino acids. Germline V CDR1 and CDR2: SNHLY, FYNNEI. The CDR3 reads CASSPRVVYNEQFF. The CDR3 nucleotides read TGTGCCAGCAGTCCCAGGGTAGTCTACAATGAGCAGTTCTTC.

The chain employs TRBV7-2 and TRBJ1-6; D call uncertain. V was shortened by 5 bases and J by 9 bases, with 11 bases between the two germline ends. CDR3 length: 13 amino acids. Germline values: CDR1 SGHTA, CDR2 FQGNSA. The CDR3 nucleotides are TGTGCCAGCAGCCCGCGGGATATTTCACCCCTCCACTTT. Its translation is CASSPRDISPLHF.

V usage is TRBV18 and J usage is TRBJ1-5; D remains unclear. The CDR3 is 13 residues long. Trimming removed 6 bases at V and 0 bases at J, with 6 bases between. From germline, CDR1 is KGHSH and CDR2 LQKENI. The CDR3 reads CASSSDSNQPQHF. The CDR3 region has the DNA TGTGCCAGCTCTTCCGATAGCAATCAGCCCCAGCATTTT.

The chain combines TRBV4-1 with TRBJ1-2; a possible D gene is TRBD1 (6 bases). CDR1 is MGHRA, CDR2 YSYEKL, per germline. V shed 0 bases and J shed 4 bases, with 12 bases lying between them. The CDR3 has 15 amino acids. The CDR3 DNA is TGCGCCAGCAGCCAAGATCGGACAGCCGGCTATGGCTACACCTTC. Protein: CASSQDRTAGYGYTF.

The chain carries TRBV7-8 and TRBJ1-5; 7 bases agree with TRBD1. Germline assignment: CDR1 SGHVS and CDR2 FQNEAQ. Trimming at V came to 5 bases and at J to 3 bases, leaving 4 bases not matched to a gene. This CDR3 comprises 14 residues. Written as DNA, the CDR3 is TGTGCCAGCAGCCTACAGGGGACCAATCAGCCCCAGCATTTT. Its protein product is CASSLQGTNQPQHF.

The V gene is TRBV5-4, the J gene TRBJ2-3; 13 positions agree with TRBD2. Trimming removed 1 base from V and 3 bases from J; junction bases left unmatched: 2. The CDR3 length is 16 residues. CDR1 and CDR2 from the germline V gene are SGHNT and YYREEE (reference sequence). The CDR3, as DNA: TGTGCCAGCAGCTTGCGACTAGCGGGGGGAACAGATACGCAGTATTTT. Its translation is CASSLRLAGGTDTQYF.

The chain couples TRBV28 to TRBJ1-2; D is unclear. The CDR3 is made up of 12 amino acids. Germline V gene sequence: CDR1 MDHEN, CDR2 SYDVKM. V lost 7 bases and J lost 8, with 14 bases in between. CDR3 in amino acids: CASTSEGQGYTF. DNA for the CDR3: TGTGCCAGCACCTCGGAAGGGCAAGGCTACACCTTC.

This chain links TRBV14 with TRBJ2-3, with 10 bases lining up with TRBD2. Germline-derived CDR1 and CDR2 are SGHDN and FVKESK. The V segment lost 4 bases and the J segment 1 base; nucleotides outside the gene matches: 8. CDR3 length: 17 residues. The CDR3 bases are TGTGCCAGCAGCCGCTTTCCCGGGACTAGCGGCACAGATACGCAGTATTTT. It is translated as CASSRFPGTSGTDTQYF. Together with reference TRBV14 and TRBJ2-3, the CDR3 gives the full variable domain: EAGVTQFPSHSVIEKGQTVTLRCDPISGHDNLYWYRRVMGKEIKFLLHFVKESKQDESGMPNNRFLAERTGGTYSTLKVQPAELEDSGVYFCASSRFPGTSGTDTQYFGPGTRLTVL.

As to this clone: Within the sample, other DNA sequences also encode this same CDR3. DNA for the CDR3: TGCGCCAGCAGCTTGGTGGAAGGAGGGATATCTTACAATGAGCAGTTCTTC. Amino acids: CASSLVEGGISYNEQFF. The gene calls are TRBV5-1 and TRBJ2-1; tentatively, D is TRBD2 (6 bases). Germline-derived CDR1 and CDR2 are SGHRS and YFSETQ. The CDR3 length is 17 residues. Trimming left V 0 bases short and J 4 bases short, with 17 bases between.

The rearrangement uses TRBV7-3 and TRBJ2-5, with 8 bases lining up with TRBD1. Germline V gene lookup returns CDR1 SGHTA and CDR2 FQGTGA. J gave up 5 bases and V 5 bases, and 4 bases lay outside the gene matches. The CDR3 has 13 residues. The CDR3 protein is CASSQGAVETQYF. CDR3 nucleotide sequence: TGTGCCAGCAGCCAGGGGGCTGTGGAGACCCAGTACTTC.

The chain has TRBV7-9 and TRBJ2-2; D tentatively reads TRBD1 or TRBD2 (5 bases each). The CDR3 contains 15 residues. Trimming shortened V by 4 bases and J by 1 base, and 10 bases separated the two germline ends. Germline assignment: CDR1 SEHNR and CDR2 FQNEAQ (reference sequence). The CDR3 DNA follows: TGTGCCAGCAGCTGGGGGTCAGGGAACACCGGGGAGCTGTTTTTT. Its translation: CASSWGSGNTGELFF.

This rearrangement joins TRBV7-8 to TRBJ2-5; D remains unclear. V lost 0 bases, J lost 1 base, and 12 bases lay in between. This CDR3 contains 16 residues. The germline V gene has CDR1 SGHVS and CDR2 FQNEAQ. As DNA, the CDR3 is TGTGCCAGCAGCTTAGCGGGGTGGGGAACCCAAGAGACCCAGTACTTC. Protein product: CASSLAGWGTQETQYF.

The V and J genes are TRBV5-1 and TRBJ2-3; tentative D call: TRBD2 (6 bases). V lost 4 bases and J 1 base, leaving 16 bases between the germline ends. The germline V gene encodes CDR1 SGHRS and CDR2 YFSETQ. CDR3 length equals 16 residues. The CDR3 spells CASSPTGGGGTDTQYF. The CDR3 DNA is TGCGCCAGCAGCCCTACCGGTGGAGGGGGCACAGATACGCAGTATTTT.

The chain recombines TRBV5-4 with TRBJ1-2; the D gene is possibly TRBD1 (6 bases). With 2 bases removed from V and 2 bases from J, the gap between germline ends came to 13 bases. Germline lookup yields CDR1 SGHNT and CDR2 YYREEE (reference sequence). The CDR3 contains 15 residues. CDR3 DNA sequence: TGTGCCAGCAGCTTAGGGGGGGCACCCAACTATGGCTACACCTTC. Protein: CASSLGGAPNYGYTF.

This clone was seen more than once but under ten times. The chain joins TRBV27 to TRBJ1-6; D is ambiguous. This CDR3 is built from 15 residues. Germline assignment: CDR1 MNHEY and CDR2 SMNVEV (reference sequence). V lost 8 bases and J lost 0, with 11 bases in between. CDR3 nucleotides: TGTGCCAGCGGCCAGAGGAGCTCCTATAATTCACCCCTCCACTTT. The encoded protein is CASGQRSSYNSPLHF.

This clone has a handful of counts. The chain is built from TRBV4-1 and TRBJ1-1; tentatively, D is TRBD1 (6 bases). Germline loops: CDR1 MGHRA, CDR2 YSYEKL. The CDR3 totals 16 residues. V shed 0 bases and J shed 8 bases, with 19 bases lying between them. CDR3 DNA sequence: TGCGCCAGCAGCCAAGAAGATCGGGCGTTTGGACAGGAAGCTTTCTTT. Its protein product is CASSQEDRAFGQEAFF.

The genes are TRBV10-2 and TRBJ1-2, with 9 bases lining up with TRBD1. The junction had 11 bases not matched to a gene; V was cut back by 2 bases and J by 4 bases. The CDR3 contains 17 residues. Germline assignment: CDR1 WSHSY and CDR2 SAAADI. The CDR3: CASSEAWGTGSVYGYTF. In nucleotides, the CDR3 is TGCGCCAGCAGTGAGGCGTGGGGGACAGGGTCAGTCTATGGCTACACCTTC.